The table lists the clone carrying this T cell receptor (beta chain) with a count of one. These data are taken from a study of blood T cell repertoires in COVID-19. Study as a whole: Donors in the United States, Italy and Spain gave samples during acute or convalescent COVID-19. T cells, B-cell-depleted T cells, or PBMCs supplied cDNA or gDNA.

Original data processing: Researchers report that nucleated cell counts were estimated from reference gene primer amplification. Assay used: immunoSEQ multiplex PCR; TCRdb lists only in-frame clones, some missing. Clone size and the V and J calls come from that table; the DNA yielded D and trimming. The data hold 230,000 or so clones, with about 79% observed a single time. The sequencing input was peripheral blood. The clonotype was recovered from a man aged 35 to 55 who had recovered from COVID-19.

The CDR3: CASSDSRDSDTEAFF. CDR3 DNA sequence: TGTGCCAGCAGTGACTCGAGGGACAGCGACACTGAAGCTTTCTTT. This chain uses TRBV6-4 with TRBJ1-1; 7 nucleotides agree with TRBD1. The CDR3 is 15 residues long. Trimming removed 0 bases from V and 3 bases from J; junction bases left unmatched: 4. Germline CDR1 is MRHNA and CDR2 is SNTAGT.